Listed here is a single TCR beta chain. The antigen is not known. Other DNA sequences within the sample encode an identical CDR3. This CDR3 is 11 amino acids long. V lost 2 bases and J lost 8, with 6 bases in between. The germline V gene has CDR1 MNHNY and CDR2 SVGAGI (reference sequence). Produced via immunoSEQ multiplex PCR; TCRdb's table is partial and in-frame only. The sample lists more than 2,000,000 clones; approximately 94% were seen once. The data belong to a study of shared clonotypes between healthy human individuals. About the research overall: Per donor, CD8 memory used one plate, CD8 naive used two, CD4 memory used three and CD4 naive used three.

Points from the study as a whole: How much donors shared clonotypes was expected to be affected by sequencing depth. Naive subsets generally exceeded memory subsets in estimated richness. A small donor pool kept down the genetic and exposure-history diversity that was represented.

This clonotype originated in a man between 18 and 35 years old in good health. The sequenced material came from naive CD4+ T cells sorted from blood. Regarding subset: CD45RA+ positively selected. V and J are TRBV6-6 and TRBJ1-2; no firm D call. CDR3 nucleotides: TGTGCCAGCAGTTACGGGTTCGGCTACACCTTC. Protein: CASSYGFGYTF.